In its sample, the clone carrying this T cell receptor beta chain was seen once. What it recognizes is unknown. TCRdb's table, derived via immunoSEQ multiplex PCR, lists solely in-frame clones and lacks some. The sample lists approximately 100,000 clones, 91% seen once, with 35% to 50% in the top ten. Losses at the gene ends were 9 bases for V and 5 bases for J; bases not matched to a gene: 1. This CDR3 region has 13 residues. Germline loops: CDR1 MNHEY, CDR2 SMNVEV (reference sequence). This entry comes from a study of T cell responses to AZD1222 COVID-19 vaccine. Study-wide findings and caveats: Repertoires were collected only later (after the peak T cell response had occurred). Spike-specific TCR repertoires showed rising breadth and depth after two AZD1222 doses.

Sample: peripheral blood, taken on day 0 of AZD1222 vaccination. This sequence was found in an adult in good health. The chain uses TRBV27 and TRBJ2-1; TRBD2 matches 13 bases. The CDR3 region is CASGTSGNNEQFF. CDR3 bases: TGTGCCAGTGGGACTAGCGGGAACAATGAGCAGTTCTTC.